Shown below are 29 T cell receptor beta chains from a single sample sequenced in a study of T cells in Graves' hyperthyroidism and ophthalmopathy. Template material for amplifying TCR beta CDR3 regions consisted of RNA transcripts. The TCR CDR3 first-round RT-PCR relied on the HTBI primer set. A single record per CDR3 protein comes from TCRdb applying MiXCR to the multiplex PCR reads. This table holds about 640,000 distinct CDR3 sequences, less than 25% found once. Sequences were obtained from blood. The origin of the receptors is a man in his thirties or forties with Graves' ophthalmopathy.

This clonotype was found a few times. This chain connects TRBV24-1 to TRBJ2-3; D ambiguous. The V end lost 5 bases, the J end lost 10 bases, and 15 bases lay between the germline ends. Germline loops: CDR1 KGHDR, CDR2 SFDVKD. This CDR3 has 13 amino acids. The chain's CDR3 is CATSGFGLEAQYF. The CDR3 DNA reads as TGTGCCACCAGTGGTTTTGGGCTAGAGGCGCAGTATTTT.

This clonotype was observed many times. This chain links TRBV11-2 with TRBJ2-7, with 10 bases lining up with TRBD2. The CDR3 is 16 amino acids. After removal of 3 bases from V and 7 bases from J, the junction contained 12 bases not matched to a gene. Germline V lookup: CDR1 SGHAT, CDR2 FQNNGV. In DNA, the CDR3 is TGTGCCAGCAGCTTCGTTCAGCTAGCGGGAGAAGGAGAGCAGTACTTC. Protein: CASSFVQLAGEGEQYF.

This chain uses TRBV9 with TRBJ2-2; TRBD1 matches at 9 bases. The germline gives CDR1 SGDLS, CDR2 YYNGEE. J gave up 0 bases and V 3 bases, and 12 bases lay outside the gene matches. The length of the CDR3 is 19 residues. CDR3 coding DNA: TGTGCCAGCAGCGGCCGGGACAGGGAACAAAACGCGAACACCGGGGAGCTGTTTTTT. The encoded protein is CASSGRDREQNANTGELFF.

The V call is TRBV15, the J call TRBJ2-7; tentatively, D is TRBD1 (5 bases). Germline lookup yields CDR1 LNHNV and CDR2 YYDKDF (reference sequence). The V and J ends lost 3 bases and 1 base respectively, with 10 bases between them. The CDR3 contains 14 residues. The CDR3 reads CATSSQDSSYEQYF. Written as DNA, the CDR3 is TGTGCCACCAGCAGTCAAGACAGTTCCTACGAGCAGTACTTC.

This chain joins TRBV6-1 and TRBJ1-2, with unresolved D. The CDR3 runs to 13 residues. In germline, CDR1 is MNHNS, CDR2 SASEGT. V lost 2 bases to trimming and J lost 5 bases, with 9 bases between them. The CDR3 here is CASSELQIYGYTF. For the CDR3, the DNA is TGTGCCAGCAGTGAACTACAGATTTATGGCTACACCTTC.

This clonotype was observed many times. This chain joins TRBV27 and TRBJ1-4; 9 bases line up with TRBD1. Losses at the gene ends were 4 bases for V and 8 bases for J; bases not matched to a gene: 8. CDR3 size: 15 residues. Per the germline V gene, CDR1 is MNHEY and CDR2 is SMNVEV (reference sequence). For the CDR3, the DNA is TGTGCCAGCAGTTCAGGACAGGGGCAGTGGGAAAAACTGTTTTTT. Its protein is CASSSGQGQWEKLFF.

This clonotype was seen ten or more times. V usage is TRBV20-1 and J usage is TRBJ2-3; 13 nucleotides line up with TRBD2. J was trimmed by 5 bases and V by 6 bases; bases with no gene match: 8. This CDR3 is 15 amino acids long. Germline CDR1 reads DFQATT; CDR2 reads SNEGSKA (reference sequence). The CDR3 DNA reads as TGCAGTGCCACCGGACTAGCGGGAGTGAGAGATACGCAGTATTTT. This sequence encodes CSATGLAGVRDTQYF.

The chain carries TRBV20-1 and TRBJ1-2; D is possibly TRBD1 (5 bases). V was trimmed by 0 bases and J by 0 bases, leaving 20 bases between them. The CDR3 contains 18 residues. Germline loops: CDR1 DFQATT, CDR2 SNEGSKA (reference sequence). CDR3 DNA: TGCAGTGCTAGAGATACCAGGGCCTCATCCAAAGCTAACTATGGCTACACCTTC. Translated, it gives CSARDTRASSKANYGYTF.

The sample holds a few counts of this clonotype. J is TRBJ2-3 and V is TRBV30; 11 nucleotides agree with TRBD2. The CDR3 has 15 amino acids. Trimming removed 2 bases from V and 2 bases from J; junction bases left unmatched: 3. Germline CDR1 and CDR2: GTSNPN and SVGIG (reference sequence). The CDR3 DNA sequence: TGTGCCTGGAGTCCGGGACTAGCGGACACAGATACGCAGTATTTT. As protein: CAWSPGLADTDTQYF.

The chain recombines TRBV7-9 with TRBJ2-7; D unresolved. CDR1 SEHNR and CDR2 FQNEAQ come from the germline V gene (reference sequence). The CDR3 consists of 12 residues. V was trimmed by 5 bases and J by 0 bases, leaving 5 bases between them. The CDR3 region has the DNA TGTGCCAGCAGCCGGACCTCCTACGAGCAGTACTTC. Its protein product is CASSRTSYEQYF.

Notes on this clonotype: A much larger clone differs by one base, so this may be a read error. V gene TRBV28 combines with J gene TRBJ2-1, with 10 nucleotides matching TRBD2. The trim removed 6 bases at V and 2 bases at J, leaving 7 bases unmatched. Germline V lookup: CDR1 MDHEN, CDR2 SYDVKM. This CDR3 region has 16 residues. CDR3: CASRRGTSEPYNEQFF. The CDR3 coding sequence is TGTGCCAGCAGAAGGGGGACTAGCGAGCCCTACAATGAGCAGTTCTTC.

CDR3 coding DNA: TGTGCCAGCAGCTTAGAGGGCGGGTTTGGGGGCTGCGAGCAGTACTTC. Translation gives CASSLEGGFGGCEQYF. The rearrangement joins TRBV14 to TRBJ2-7; D might be TRBD1 (6 bases). Germline V CDR1 and CDR2: SGHDN, FVKESK. Trimming took off 5 bases at V and 6 bases at J, with 23 bases between the two ends. This CDR3 spans 16 amino acids. Full variable domain (missing parts from reference TRBV14 and TRBJ2-7): EAGVTQFPSHSVIEKGQTVTLRCDPISGHDNLYWYRRVMGKEIKFLLHFVKESKQDESGMPNNRFLAERTGGTYSTLKVQPAELEDSGVYFCASSLEGGFGGCEQYFGPGTRLTVT.

The chain joins TRBV6-1 to TRBJ1-6, with 10 nucleotides matching TRBD1. Germline CDR1 reads MNHNS; CDR2 reads SASEGT. V gave up 3 bases and J gave up 12 bases; unmatched junction bases: 11. The CDR3 has 16 amino acids. CDR3 region: CASSDTPKGQGLPLHF. In DNA, the CDR3 is TGTGCCAGCAGTGATACACCGAAGGGACAGGGGTTACCCCTCCACTTT.

This sequence joins TRBV7-2 and TRBJ1-1; D is possibly TRBD1 (6 bases). This CDR3 contains 16 residues. Germline CDR1 reads SGHTA; CDR2 reads FQGNSA. With 5 bases removed from V and 0 bases from J, the gap between germline ends came to 16 bases. Here the CDR3 DNA reads TGTGCCAGCAGCCCCCGGGGGCGGGGGATGAACACTGAAGCTTTCTTT. Amino acids: CASSPRGRGMNTEAFF. The full variable domain, in which reference TRBV7-2 and TRBJ1-1 provide the parts outside the CDR3, is GAGVSQSPSNKVTEKGKDVELRCDPISGHTALYWYRQSLGQGLEFLIYFQGNSAPDKSGLPSDRFSAERTGGSVSTLTIQRTQQEDSAVYLCASSPRGRGMNTEAFFGQGTRLTVV.

The V and J genes are TRBV10-1 and TRBJ1-4; weak D call: TRBD1 (6 bases). Trimming stripped 8 bases from V and 8 bases from J, with 15 bases between. The CDR3 sequence is 13 residues long. Germline CDR1 WNHNN, CDR2 SYGVQD (reference sequence). The CDR3 region is CASPPGAEEKLFF. The DNA of the CDR3 is TGCGCCAGCCCCCCGGGGGCGGAGGAAAAACTGTTTTTT.

This clonotype has at least ten counts. This chain's CDR3 is CSASTSGRSYEQYF. Here the CDR3 DNA reads TGCAGTGCTAGTACTAGCGGGAGGTCCTACGAGCAGTACTTC. This chain connects TRBV20-1 to TRBJ2-7; 12 bases agree with TRBD2. Germline V gene lookup returns CDR1 DFQATT and CDR2 SNEGSKA (reference sequence). The V and J ends lost 3 bases and 1 base, in that order; junction bases with no gene match: 1. The CDR3 length is 14 residues.

There are many counts of this clonotype. V and J are TRBV28 and TRBJ2-1; 12 positions agree with TRBD2. Trimming cost V 6 bases and J 4 bases; bases outside gene matches: 4. CDR3 length equals 15 residues. CDR1 is MDHEN and CDR2 is SYDVKM in the germline V gene. The CDR3 bases are TGTGCCAGCAGCCCGACTAGCGGGAGATACAATGAGCAGTTCTTC. Protein product: CASSPTSGRYNEQFF.

This clonotype showed up just a few times. The chain recombines TRBV15 with TRBJ1-6, with 7 bases lining up with TRBD1. Per germline, CDR1 LNHNV and CDR2 YYDKDF (reference sequence). This CDR3 comprises 12 residues. The J segment lost 7 bases and the V segment lost 6 bases, leaving 0 bases of the junction unmatched. The CDR3 region has the DNA TGTGCCACCAGACAGGGGAATTCACCCCTCCACTTT. Residues: CATRQGNSPLHF.

This clonotype has a count of ten or more. The V and J genes are TRBV7-2 and TRBJ2-3; no clear D. Germline CDR1 is SGHTA and CDR2 is FQGNSA. V lost 3 bases to trimming and J lost 8 bases, with 18 bases between them. The CDR3 covers 15 residues. CDR3 in amino acids: CASSFELADQATQYF. As DNA, the CDR3 is TGTGCCAGCAGCTTCGAGCTCGCCGACCAAGCTACGCAGTATTTT.

This chain connects TRBV6-5 to TRBJ2-1; the match to TRBD1 covers 11 bases. V shed 0 bases and J 7 bases; nucleotides not matched to a gene: 8. The CDR3 is 17 amino acids. Germline V lookup: CDR1 MNHEY, CDR2 SVGAGI. CDR3 protein: CASSYSTGTGGGNEQFF. For the CDR3, the DNA is TGTGCCAGCAGTTACTCCACCGGGACAGGGGGTGGAAATGAGCAGTTCTTC.

The chain recombines TRBV28 with TRBJ1-5; TRBD1 matches at 7 bases. The CDR3 has 15 amino acids. Germline V gene sequence: CDR1 MDHEN, CDR2 SYDVKM. V dropped 6 bases and J dropped 3; count of bases not matched to a gene: 8. The CDR3 sequence: CASRPGQSTNQPQHF. CDR3 sequence (DNA): TGTGCCAGCAGACCGGGACAGAGCACCAATCAGCCCCAGCATTTT. The variable domain in full, with the rest retrieved from reference TRBV28 and TRBJ1-5, is DVKVTQSSRYLVKRTGEKVFLECVQDMDHENMFWYRQDPGLGLRLIYFSYDVKMKEKGDIPEGYSVSREKKERFSLILESASTNQTSMYLCASRPGQSTNQPQHFGDGTRLSIL.

This clonotype was detected ten times or more. The chain links TRBV30 to TRBJ1-3; D is undetermined. Trimming cost V 6 bases and J 0 bases, with 6 bases left between them. The CDR3 is made up of 12 amino acids. Germline lookup yields CDR1 GTSNPN and CDR2 SVGIG (reference sequence). The CDR3 nucleotides are TGTGCCTGCCCTGGCTCTGGAAACACCATATATTTT. Translated, it gives CACPGSGNTIYF.

This clonotype was counted a few times. The chain recombines TRBV5-1 with TRBJ2-2; perhaps TRBD1 as D (6 bases). Trimming took 4 bases from V and 4 from J, leaving 14 bases between them. Germline assignment: CDR1 SGHRS and CDR2 YFSETQ. The CDR3 has 15 residues. In nucleotides, the CDR3 is TGCGCCAGCAGCGATTTACAGGGAAGCACCGGGGAGCTGTTTTTT. It translates to CASSDLQGSTGELFF.

In this sample, this clonotype turned up a few times. CDR3 bases: TGCAGTGCTACCAGGGACTCCCGCACAGATACGCAGTATTTT. Translation: CSATRDSRTDTQYF. The chain uses TRBV20-1 and TRBJ2-3; maybe TRBD2 (6 bases). The CDR3 runs to 14 residues. The germline gives CDR1 DFQATT, CDR2 SNEGSKA (reference sequence). V was cut by 4 bases and J by 1 base, with 12 bases left in between.

This clonotype appeared many times. The V and J genes are TRBV20-1 and TRBJ2-3; 9 bases agree with TRBD1. V dropped 3 bases and J dropped 5; count of bases not matched to a gene: 0. Germline CDR1 and CDR2: DFQATT and SNEGSKA (reference sequence). The CDR3 has 12 amino acids. The CDR3 nucleotides read TGCAGTGCTAGGACAGGGGGAGATACGCAGTATTTT. This sequence encodes CSARTGGDTQYF.

This clonotype appeared a few times. This chain joins TRBV6-1 and TRBJ2-5, with TRBD2 matching over 8 bases. The length of the CDR3 is 14 residues. With 5 bases clipped from V and 4 bases from J, the junction kept 6 bases outside the gene matches. Germline V gives CDR1 MNHNS, CDR2 SASEGT. CDR3: CASSSTTSAETQYF. The DNA of the CDR3 is TGTGCCAGCAGTTCCACGACTAGCGCAGAGACCCAGTACTTC.

This clonotype was detected once. This chain links TRBV24-1 with TRBJ2-1; D is perhaps TRBD2 (5 bases). The CDR3 length is 11 residues. Germline V CDR1 and CDR2: KGHDR, SFDVKD. V was clipped by 9 bases and J by 8 bases, with 10 bases between them. DNA of the CDR3: TGTGCCACCGGACTCTTAGATGAGCAGTTCTTC. Protein product: CATGLLDEQFF.

This clonotype was counted only a few times. The J gene is TRBJ2-4, the V gene TRBV19; D may correspond to TRBD1 or TRBD2 (5 bases each). Germline V gene sequence: CDR1 LNHDA, CDR2 SQIVND (reference sequence). V lost 3 bases to trimming and J lost 6 bases, with 9 bases between them. The CDR3 has 13 amino acids. CDR3 DNA: TGTGCCAGTAGTATGCGAGGGGTAAACATTCAGTACTTC. Translation gives CASSMRGVNIQYF.

This clonotype was seen many times. The chain carries TRBV6-2 or TRBV6-3 and TRBJ2-7; possible D gene TRBD1, 5 bases. The length of the CDR3 is 12 residues. With 6 bases removed from V and 0 bases from J, the gap between germline ends came to 6 bases. Per the germline V gene, CDR1 is MNHEY and CDR2 is SVGEGT. The CDR3 DNA sequence: TGTGCCAGCAGCGACAGCTCCTACGAGCAGTACTTC. Its translation is CASSDSSYEQYF.